The 30 T cell receptor beta chains below come from one sample, sequenced in a study of early T cells in non-severe SARS-CoV-2 infection. MiXCR was run by TCRdb on the 5' RACE reads, yielding one entry per CDR3 protein. Of roughly 41,000 distinct CDR3 sequences listed, 4.5% to 7% are singletons. The source material was whole blood. These receptors were obtained from an adult who was a healthcare worker with PCR-confirmed SARS-CoV-2 infection or an uninfected control (not recorded which).

This clonotype was detected ten times or more. The rearrangement uses TRBV11-3 and TRBJ1-1, with no clear D. V was shortened by 0 bases and J by 4 bases, with 9 bases between the two germline ends. The CDR3 consists of 14 residues. Germline CDR1 and CDR2: SGHNT and YENEEA. CDR3 coding DNA: TGTGCCAGCAGCTTAGAAAGGGTCGGCACTGAAGCTTTCTTT. It translates to CASSLERVGTEAFF.

This clonotype was counted a few times. This chain uses TRBV7-8 with TRBJ1-2, with 9 bases matching TRBD1. There are 16 residues in the CDR3. Trimming cost V 5 bases and J 1 base; bases outside gene matches: 8. Per the germline V gene, CDR1 is SGHVS and CDR2 is FQNEAQ. CDR3: CASSPLRQGVNYGYTF. The CDR3 bases are TGTGCCAGCAGCCCCCTCCGACAGGGGGTTAACTATGGCTACACCTTC.

At least ten counts were recorded for this clonotype. The genes are TRBV20-1 and TRBJ2-5; 11 positions match TRBD1. CDR1 DFQATT and CDR2 SNEGSKA come from the germline V gene (reference sequence). The CDR3 has 15 residues. J was trimmed by 4 bases and V by 3 bases; bases with no gene match: 7. The CDR3 DNA is TGCAGTGCTAGGCCGGACAGGGGGCTTCGAGAGACCCAGTACTTC. It yields the protein CSARPDRGLRETQYF.

This chain connects TRBV7-2 to TRBJ1-6; 8 positions agree with TRBD1. V was pared by 5 bases and J by 10 bases, with 7 bases of the junction left unmatched. Germline V gives CDR1 SGHTA, CDR2 FQGNSA. The CDR3 is made up of 14 amino acids. CDR3 residues: CASSSGQGTSPLHF. In nucleotides, the CDR3 is TGTGCCAGCAGCAGCGGACAGGGAACCTCACCCCTCCACTTT.

The chain is built from TRBV5-5 and TRBJ1-2; possibly TRBD1 for D (5 bases). Per germline, CDR1 SGHKS and CDR2 YYEKEE (reference sequence). V lost 4 bases to trimming and J lost 7 bases, with 20 bases between them. This CDR3 contains 15 residues. DNA of the CDR3: TGTGCCAGCAGCCAATCTTGGCAGGGAGTATTTGGCTACACCTTC. Amino acid sequence: CASSQSWQGVFGYTF.

This chain uses TRBV19 with TRBJ2-1; no firm D call. Germline CDR1 reads LNHDA; CDR2 reads SQIVND (reference sequence). The CDR3 totals 13 residues. Trimming stripped 10 bases from V and 3 bases from J, with 13 bases between. DNA of the CDR3: TGTGCCACCGCCCTAGGGCTCTACAATGAGCAGTTCTTC. It encodes CATALGLYNEQFF.

The V gene is TRBV20-1, the J gene TRBJ1-1; D unclear. Germline lookup yields CDR1 DFQATT and CDR2 SNEGSKA (reference sequence). The CDR3 is made up of 10 amino acids. V lost 5 bases and J 11 bases, leaving 12 bases between the germline ends. As DNA, the CDR3 is TGCAGTGCTGGAACAGTTACGGCTTTCTTT. Translating it yields CSAGTVTAFF.

The sample holds many counts of this clonotype. J is TRBJ2-1 and V is TRBV18; 7 positions match TRBD1. The CDR3 is made up of 13 amino acids. V lost 5 bases and J lost 7; bases outside the gene matches: 5. In germline, CDR1 is KGHSH, CDR2 LQKENI. The CDR3 bases are TGTGCCAGCTCAGAGGGGGCGCGGAATGAGCAGTTCTTC. This translates into CASSEGARNEQFF.

The table lists this clonotype with many counts. V usage is TRBV28 and J usage is TRBJ2-7, with no clear D. CDR3 length equals 14 residues. V was pared by 6 bases and J by 0 bases, with 12 bases between. CDR1 and CDR2 from the germline V gene are MDHEN and SYDVKM. CDR3: CASSMGGSSYEQYF. DNA for the CDR3: TGTGCCAGCAGCATGGGTGGCAGCTCCTACGAGCAGTACTTC. The full variable domain, in which reference TRBV28 and TRBJ2-7 provide the parts outside the CDR3, is DVKVTQSSRYLVKRTGEKVFLECVQDMDHENMFWYRQDPGLGLRLIYFSYDVKMKEKGDIPEGYSVSREKKERFSLILESASTNQTSMYLCASSMGGSSYEQYFGPGTRLTVT.

This clonotype occurred many times. In DNA form, the CDR3 reads TGTGCCAGCAGCCGCCCCCCCGGACAGGGGGGCGATGAGCAGTTCTTC. Its protein is CASSRPPGQGGDEQFF. The chain has TRBV16 and TRBJ2-1; 10 bases are a match to TRBD1. Germline loops: CDR1 KGHSY, CDR2 FQNENV. Germline trimming cut 4 bases from V and 8 bases from J; bases unmatched to any gene: 11. This CDR3 has 16 residues.

This clonotype was observed at least ten times. V and J are TRBV11-3 and TRBJ2-1, with a tentative D call TRBD1 (6 bases). The V end lost 5 bases, the J end lost 2 bases, and 16 bases lay between the germline ends. The CDR3 has 16 amino acids. The germline CDR1 and CDR2 sequences are SGHNT and YENEEA. This CDR3 reads CASSTRDQGTYNEQFF. The CDR3 nucleotides read TGTGCCAGCAGCACCCGGGACCAGGGGACCTACAATGAGCAGTTCTTC.

This clonotype was observed a handful of times. The chain is built from TRBV5-1 and TRBJ2-3, with 8 bases aligning to TRBD1. With V trimmed by 4 bases and J by 0 bases, 7 bases remained unmatched. Per the germline V gene, CDR1 is SGHRS and CDR2 is YFSETQ. This CDR3 has 16 amino acids. The CDR3 DNA reads as TGCGCCAGCAGCCCGGGGACAGGTCATAGCACAGATACGCAGTATTTT. Its protein is CASSPGTGHSTDTQYF.

The rearrangement links TRBV11-2 to TRBJ1-1; no clear D. With 5 bases removed from V and 1 base from J, the gap between germline ends came to 14 bases. Germline V gene sequence: CDR1 SGHAT, CDR2 FQNNGV. The CDR3 extends over 15 amino acids. CDR3 region: CASSPRLSRNTEAFF. The CDR3, as DNA: TGTGCCAGCAGCCCTAGACTCTCCAGGAACACTGAAGCTTTCTTT.

At least ten counts were recorded for this clonotype. This chain uses TRBV3-1 with TRBJ2-3, with unresolved D. Deletions cut 4 bases from V and 1 base from J, with 9 bases between. Germline V gene sequence: CDR1 LGHDT, CDR2 YNNKEL (reference sequence). This CDR3 comprises 14 residues. CDR3 DNA: TGTGCCAGCAGCCTGAATGGCGGCACAGATACGCAGTATTTT. Protein: CASSLNGGTDTQYF.

This clonotype was picked up many times. This chain joins TRBV6-6 and TRBJ1-2; 8 bases fit TRBD1. The CDR3 totals 15 residues. Looked up from germline, CDR1 is MNHNY and CDR2 is SVGAGI (reference sequence). Germline trimming cut 1 base from V and 6 bases from J; bases unmatched to any gene: 7. The CDR3 reads CASSYWGTGDNGYTF. The CDR3 DNA sequence: TGTGCCAGCAGTTACTGGGGGACAGGAGATAATGGCTACACCTTC.

This clonotype was seen only a few times. The V call is TRBV7-9, the J call TRBJ2-5, with D perhaps TRBD1 (5 bases). This CDR3 spans 12 amino acids. V gave up 3 bases and J gave up 7 bases, with 9 bases separating them. Per germline, CDR1 SEHNR and CDR2 FQNEAQ (reference sequence). The CDR3 DNA follows: TGTGCCAGCAGCTTTCAGGGCGGGACCCAGTACTTC. This sequence encodes CASSFQGGTQYF.

The chain employs TRBV28 and TRBJ1-2; unclear D gene. Germline CDR1 MDHEN, CDR2 SYDVKM. CDR3 length: 12 residues. Between the trimmed V and J ends, which lost 4 bases and 0 bases, there was a span of 3 bases. CDR3: CASSSPNYGYTF. CDR3 bases: TGTGCCAGCAGTTCTCCTAACTATGGCTACACCTTC.

The table lists this clonotype with many counts. V usage is TRBV10-3 and J usage is TRBJ2-1, with 8 bases lining up with TRBD2. The CDR3 is 12 amino acids. V shed 8 bases, J shed 7 bases, and the junction held 4 bases outside the gene matches. Germline V lookup: CDR1 ENHRY, CDR2 SYGVKD. The CDR3 reads CAIARLANEQFF. CDR3 DNA sequence: TGTGCCATCGCCCGACTAGCGAATGAGCAGTTCTTC.

In its sample, this clonotype was seen a few times. This sequence joins TRBV27 and TRBJ2-2; D is possibly TRBD2 (6 bases). Trimming cost V 5 bases and J 7 bases, with 17 bases left between them. The CDR3 is made up of 15 amino acids. Germline V CDR1 and CDR2: MNHEY, SMNVEV (reference sequence). The CDR3 spells CASSPSGLGGGELFF. CDR3 DNA sequence: TGTGCCAGCAGTCCATCAGGCTTGGGGGGCGGGGAGCTGTTTTTT.

This clonotype has at least ten counts. This chain uses TRBV7-8 with TRBJ2-3; 8 positions match TRBD2. The CDR3 has 16 residues. Germline lookup yields CDR1 SGHVS and CDR2 FQNEAQ. V trimming: 2 bases; J trimming: 2 bases; junction bases outside the gene matches: 6. DNA of the CDR3: TGTGCCAGCAGCTTATCAGCGGGAGAGTTCACAGATACGCAGTATTTT. Its protein product is CASSLSAGEFTDTQYF.

This clonotype was detected many times. The rearrangement uses TRBV20-1 and TRBJ1-1, with D perhaps TRBD1 (6 bases). Deletions cut 3 bases from V and 5 bases from J, with 19 bases between. CDR1 is DFQATT and CDR2 is SNEGSKA in the germline V gene (reference sequence). The CDR3 length is 15 residues. The CDR3 bases are TGCAGTGCTAGTCGAACTGGGCGGGGGCAAACTGAAGCTTTCTTT. Translation: CSASRTGRGQTEAFF.

The sample holds a few counts of this clonotype. This rearrangement joins TRBV7-9 to TRBJ2-1; 9 bases are a match to TRBD2. The ends lost 8 bases at V and 5 bases at J; junction bases unmatched: 10. Germline CDR1 is SEHNR and CDR2 is FQNEAQ (reference sequence). The CDR3 runs 15 residues. The CDR3 DNA follows: TGTGCCAGCGGCTCGCGGGGGGGATTAGACAATGAGCAGTTCTTC. Residues: CASGSRGGLDNEQFF. Full variable domain (missing parts from reference TRBV7-9 and TRBJ2-1): DTGVSQNPRHKITKRGQNVTFRCDPISEHNRLYWYRQTLGQGPEFLTYFQNEAQLEKSRLLSDRFSAERPKGSFSTLEIQRTEQGDSAMYLCASGSRGGLDNEQFFGPGTRLTVL.

This clonotype was picked up many times. The V call is TRBV30, the J call TRBJ2-3; D call uncertain. The germline gives CDR1 GTSNPN, CDR2 SVGIG (reference sequence). The CDR3 runs to 15 residues. With 4 bases removed from V and 0 bases from J, the gap between germline ends came to 14 bases. CDR3 residues: CAWKLSGRSTDTQYF. The CDR3 DNA reads TGTGCCTGGAAGCTTTCCGGCCGTAGCACAGATACGCAGTATTTT.

This clonotype was seen many times. J is TRBJ2-1 and V is TRBV24-1; D possibly corresponds to TRBD1 (5 bases). The CDR3 consists of 15 residues. Germline CDR1 is KGHDR and CDR2 is SFDVKD. Trimming left V 1 base short and J 1 base short, with 7 bases between. CDR3 amino acids: CATSDFAGSYNEQFF. The CDR3 bases are TGTGCCACCAGTGATTTCGCAGGGTCCTACAATGAGCAGTTCTTC.

The sample holds a few counts of this clonotype. The CDR3 region is CASSLVLVAFGGTIQYF. CDR3 nucleotides: TGTGCCAGCAGCTTGGTCCTCGTGGCGTTCGGTGGAACGATTCAGTACTTC. The chain joins TRBV5-5 to TRBJ2-4, with D unclear. The CDR3 totals 17 residues. V shed 0 bases and J shed 10 bases, with 23 bases lying between them. Per germline, CDR1 SGHKS and CDR2 YYEKEE (reference sequence).

This clonotype was seen a few times. The chain recombines TRBV12-3 or TRBV12-4 with TRBJ1-5, with D unresolved. The CDR3 is 13 residues long. With 3 bases removed from V and 10 bases from J, the gap between germline ends came to 13 bases. The CDR3 spells CASSFLSGQPQHF. The CDR3 region has the DNA TGTGCCAGCAGTTTTCTGTCCGGTCAACCCCAGCATTTT.

At least ten counts were recorded for this clonotype. V is TRBV11-3 and J is TRBJ2-1; 11 bases fit TRBD2. The CDR3 extends over 16 amino acids. J lost 3 bases, V lost 4 bases, and 5 bases had no gene match. Per germline, CDR1 SGHNT and CDR2 YENEEA. As DNA, the CDR3 is TGTGCCAGCAGCTCGAGACTAGCGGGGTTCTACAATGAGCAGTTCTTC. Amino acid sequence: CASSSRLAGFYNEQFF.

This clonotype has ten or more counts. The chain recombines TRBV12-3 or TRBV12-4 with TRBJ2-3; no clear D gene. Trimming removed 0 bases at V and 5 bases at J, with 0 bases between. CDR3 length: 11 residues. The CDR3: CASSLADTQYF. Here the CDR3 DNA reads TGTGCCAGCAGTTTAGCAGATACGCAGTATTTT.

This clonotype was detected many times. V and J are TRBV4-1 and TRBJ1-5, with D perhaps matching TRBD1 (6 bases). CDR3 size: 17 residues. V was cut by 5 bases and J by 1 base, with 18 bases left in between. Germline V CDR1 and CDR2: MGHRA, YSYEKL. For the CDR3, the DNA is TGCGCCAGCAGCACGATTCTACAGGGCCGGAGCAATCAGCCCCAGCATTTT. Protein sequence: CASSTILQGRSNQPQHF.

This clonotype came up many times. V is TRBV20-1 and J is TRBJ2-1; perhaps TRBD1 as D (5 bases). V lost 3 bases and J 7 bases, leaving 7 bases between the germline ends. Per germline, CDR1 DFQATT and CDR2 SNEGSKA (reference sequence). The CDR3 covers 11 residues. CDR3 residues: CSASRQNEQFF. The CDR3 DNA reads as TGCAGTGCTAGTAGACAGAATGAGCAGTTCTTC.